A single sample is the source of the 31 T cell receptor beta chains below, sequenced in a study of blood T cell repertoires in COVID-19 (TCRdb year 2020). Library preparation employed the immunoSEQ multiplex PCR assay. TCRdb obtained this table from immuneACCESS and retained in-frame rearrangements with V and J assigned. These tables miss some clones; where compared with another copy, unresolved V genes account for less than half of the shortfall, and the remainder is unexplained. This sample is represented by around 400,000 clones; about nine tenths of them were singletons. The ten top clones hold more than 0.85% of the sample. Source material: PBMCs or T cells enriched from blood (not recorded which). The receptors come from a woman between 35 and 50 years old who had been exposed to COVID-19.

This chain links TRBV24-1 with TRBJ2-1; 10 nucleotides line up with TRBD2. CDR1 and CDR2 (germline): KGHDR, SFDVKD. CDR3 length equals 15 residues. V gave up 3 bases and J gave up 5 bases; unmatched junction bases: 3. The CDR3 is CATSDEAGGNNEQFF. DNA for the CDR3: TGTGCCACCAGTGATGAAGCGGGAGGGAACAATGAGCAGTTCTTC.

The V call is TRBV19, the J call TRBJ2-3; D possibly corresponds to TRBD2 (6 bases). This CDR3 spans 16 amino acids. Germline V CDR1 and CDR2: LNHDA, SQIVND (reference sequence). V gave up 6 bases and J gave up 4 bases, with 20 bases separating them. Written as DNA, the CDR3 is TGTGCCAGTAGAAGCGGGTTAACCTCCTACTCAGATACGCAGTATTTT. It is translated as CASRSGLTSYSDTQYF. The whole variable domain, filled in from reference TRBV19 and TRBJ2-3, reads DGGITQSPKYLFRKEGQNVTLSCEQNLNHDAMYWYRQDPGQGLRLIYYSQIVNDFQKGDIAEGYSVSREKKESFPLTVTSAQKNPTAFYLCASRSGLTSYSDTQYFGPGTRLTVL.

This chain joins TRBV5-4 and TRBJ1-2; possible D gene TRBD1, 5 bases. The V gene's germline CDR1 is SGHNT and CDR2 YYREEE (reference sequence). The V and J ends lost 2 bases and 4 bases respectively, with 15 bases between them. The CDR3 is made up of 15 amino acids. The CDR3 region is CASSFNQGIGYGYTF. Written as DNA, the CDR3 is TGTGCCAGCAGCTTTAACCAGGGAATTGGCTATGGCTACACCTTC.

The chain carries TRBV27 and TRBJ1-2; maybe TRBD1 (6 bases). The CDR3 totals 16 residues. Germline V gene data show CDR1 as MNHEY and CDR2 as SMNVEV (reference sequence). V lost 8 bases to trimming and J lost 4 bases, with 23 bases between them. The CDR3 DNA reads TGTGCCAGCCAACCTCTAACGACAGGTGGACTCTATGGCTACACCTTC. It encodes CASQPLTTGGLYGYTF.

The rearrangement joins TRBV12-3 or TRBV12-4 to TRBJ2-3; a weak D match, TRBD2 (6 bases). CDR3 length: 13 amino acids. The V end was cut by 4 bases, the J end by 2 bases, with 7 bases between. CDR3 in amino acids: CASSWTTTDTQYF. In DNA form, the CDR3 reads TGTGCCAGCAGTTGGACTACCACAGATACGCAGTATTTT.

The chain has TRBV6-6 and TRBJ1-2, with 7 positions matching TRBD1. With V trimmed by 6 bases and J by 4 bases, 5 bases remained unmatched. Germline V gives CDR1 MNHNY, CDR2 SVGAGI (reference sequence). The CDR3 spans 13 residues. CDR3 loop: CASSFGQVYGYTF. DNA of the CDR3: TGTGCCAGCAGCTTCGGACAGGTCTATGGCTACACCTTC.

CDR3 coding DNA: TGTGCCAGCAGCCACAGGACCCTCTATTCACCCCTCCACTTT. This gives the protein CASSHRTLYSPLHF. This chain joins TRBV7-2 and TRBJ1-6, with D maybe TRBD1 (5 bases). Germline assignment: CDR1 SGHTA and CDR2 FQGNSA. The CDR3 runs to 14 residues. V lost 5 bases to trimming and J lost 8 bases, with 13 bases between them.

The V gene is TRBV21-1, the J gene TRBJ2-6; the table names TRBD2, a call not compared with the DNA. TRBV21-1 is termed a pseudogene. The CDR3 has 15 amino acids. CDR3 sequence reads: CASSSRCSGANVLTF. CDR3 in DNA: TGTGCCAGCAGTTCTCGGTGCTCTGGGGCCAACGTCCTGACTTTC.

The chain joins TRBV6-1 to TRBJ2-7, with unresolved D. This CDR3 contains 16 residues. With 3 bases removed from V and 1 base from J, the gap between germline ends came to 16 bases. Germline V lookup: CDR1 MNHNS, CDR2 SASEGT. In DNA, the CDR3 is TGTGCCAGCAGTGAGCCCTCTTCACTGGTGTCCTACGAGCAGTACTTC. Translated: CASSEPSSLVSYEQYF.

The chain couples TRBV2 to TRBJ2-3; 7 bases are a match to TRBD2. The CDR3 is 13 residues long. V was clipped by 10 bases and J by 0 bases; unmatched bases: 4. CDR1 and CDR2 from the germline V gene are SNHLY and FYNNEI. CDR3 protein: CAMLAESTDTQYF. DNA of the CDR3: TGTGCCATGCTAGCGGAAAGCACAGATACGCAGTATTTT.

The V call is TRBV19, the J call TRBJ2-1, with 11 bases fitting TRBD2. CDR1 is LNHDA and CDR2 is SQIVND in the germline V gene (reference sequence). The CDR3 covers 15 residues. With 6 bases clipped from V and 7 bases from J, the junction kept 8 bases outside the gene matches. CDR3 coding DNA: TGTGCCAGTAGCAACGGACTAGCGGGCAGAAATGAGCAGTTCTTC. Its translation: CASSNGLAGRNEQFF.

Notes on this clone: At one end, the junction sequence differs from germline, possibly due to a read error. The V and J genes are TRBV7-7 and TRBJ2-3; D gene uncertain. Germline CDR1 SSHAT, CDR2 FNYEAQ (reference sequence). The CDR3 is 16 amino acids. CDR3 residues: CASSCRASYRSDTQYF. The CDR3 region has the DNA TGTGCTAGCAGTTGTCGAGCCTCTTATAGATCAGATACGCAGTATTTT.

The CDR3 protein is CASRDGQGSDQPQHF. The CDR3, as DNA: TGTGCCAGTAGGGATGGACAGGGGAGTGATCAGCCCCAGCATTTT. The gene calls are TRBV19 and TRBJ1-5; 9 bases are shared with TRBD1. This CDR3 is 15 amino acids long. V trimming: 6 bases; J trimming: 5 bases; junction bases outside the gene matches: 8. Germline CDR1 is LNHDA and CDR2 is SQIVND (reference sequence).

As regards this clone: This specimen includes other DNA sequences encoding the same CDR3. V usage is TRBV27 and J usage is TRBJ1-5; D is possibly TRBD1 (5 bases). This CDR3 is 14 amino acids long. With 4 bases removed from V and 2 bases from J, the gap between germline ends came to 9 bases. From germline, CDR1 is MNHEY and CDR2 SMNVEV (reference sequence). The CDR3 is CASSWTGGNQPQHF. The DNA for the CDR3 is TGTGCCAGCAGTTGGACGGGGGGCAATCAGCCCCAGCATTTT.

In regard to this clone: Germline is not matched at one junction end, which may reflect a read error. The genes are TRBV5-1 and TRBJ1-2; D call uncertain. The CDR3 extends over 12 amino acids. Germline V CDR1 and CDR2: SGHRS, YFSETQ. CDR3 loop: CASSSQTYGYTF. Here the CDR3 DNA reads TGCGCCAGCAGCTCCCAGACATATGGTTACACCTTC.

This clone showed up many times. The V call is TRBV3-1 (or the pseudogene TRBV3-2), the J call TRBJ2-1; 11 nucleotides line up with TRBD2. The CDR3 is 12 residues long. The ends lost 6 bases at V and 13 bases at J; junction bases unmatched: 5. CDR1 and CDR2 (germline): LGHDT, YNNKEL (reference sequence). The CDR3 is CASSLAGGTQFF. As DNA, the CDR3 is TGTGCCAGCAGTTTAGCGGGAGGGACCCAGTTCTTC.

The CDR3, as DNA: TGTGCCAGCAGCTGGACAGCGACTAACTATGGCTACACCTTC. This gives the protein CASSWTATNYGYTF. The V and J genes are TRBV5-6 and TRBJ1-2; a weak D match, TRBD1 (6 bases). Trimming took 3 bases from V and 0 from J, leaving 9 bases between them. The CDR3 is 14 residues long. Germline CDR1 and CDR2: SGHDT and YYEEEE.

This clone occurred once. The chain recombines TRBV9 with TRBJ2-2, with TRBD2 matching 7 bases. V shed 0 bases, J shed 2 bases, and the junction held 10 bases outside the gene matches. Germline values: CDR1 SGDLS, CDR2 YYNGEE. The CDR3 covers 18 residues. The CDR3 protein is CASSVVERTRINTGELFF. CDR3 bases: TGTGCCAGCAGCGTAGTTGAAAGGACTAGAATCAACACCGGGGAGCTGTTTTTT.

The genes are TRBV6-2 or TRBV6-3 and TRBJ2-1, with 16 bases that match TRBD2. Trimming took 5 bases from V and 7 from J; bases not matched to a gene: 8. CDR1 is MNHEY, CDR2 SVGEGT, per germline. The length of the CDR3 is 17 residues. In nucleotides, the CDR3 is TGTGCCAGCAGTCGTCCGGGACTAGCGGGGGGGCGAAATGAGCAGTTCTTC. It is translated as CASSRPGLAGGRNEQFF.

This chain links TRBV5-5 with TRBJ1-1, with 8 nucleotides matching TRBD1. This CDR3 contains 15 residues. Germline V CDR1 and CDR2: SGHKS, YYEKEE (reference sequence). The J segment lost 4 bases and the V segment lost 3 bases, leaving 8 bases of the junction unmatched. CDR3 sequence reads: CASSYEQGAVTEAFF. CDR3 sequence (DNA): TGTGCCAGCAGCTACGAGCAGGGGGCGGTCACTGAAGCTTTCTTT.

The rearrangement joins TRBV27 to TRBJ2-7, with 14 bases fitting TRBD2. The CDR3 has 15 residues. Germline lookup yields CDR1 MNHEY and CDR2 SMNVEV (reference sequence). V trimming: 5 bases; J trimming: 5 bases; junction bases outside the gene matches: 5. The CDR3 DNA is TGTGCCAGCAGTCCCCGGACTAGCGGGAGGAACGAGCAGTACTTC. This sequence encodes CASSPRTSGRNEQYF.

A note on this clone: This specimen includes other DNA sequences encoding the same CDR3. The V and J genes are TRBV7-9 and TRBJ2-2; TRBD1 aligns across 9 bases. CDR1 SEHNR and CDR2 FQNEAQ come from the germline V gene (reference sequence). The CDR3 covers 19 residues. The V gene end was trimmed by 5 bases and the J gene end by 6 bases; junction bases not matched to a gene: 19. CDR3 sequence: CASSPLKLLGQGLAGELFF. Written as DNA, the CDR3 is TGTGCCAGCAGCCCCCTTAAACTTTTGGGACAGGGCCTTGCCGGGGAGCTGTTTTTT. The variable domain in full, with the rest retrieved from reference TRBV7-9 and TRBJ2-2, is DTGVSQNPRHKITKRGQNVTFRCDPISEHNRLYWYRQTLGQGPEFLTYFQNEAQLEKSRLLSDRFSAERPKGSFSTLEIQRTEQGDSAMYLCASSPLKLLGQGLAGELFFGEGSRLTVL.

The chain employs TRBV19 and TRBJ1-2, with 11 positions matching TRBD1. Trimming cost V 6 bases and J 4 bases; bases outside gene matches: 4. Per germline, CDR1 LNHDA and CDR2 SQIVND (reference sequence). This CDR3 contains 14 residues. CDR3 coding DNA: TGTGCCAGTAGGAGGACAGGGGGCGGCTATGGCTACACCTTC. This gives the protein CASRRTGGGYGYTF.

The chain links TRBV3-1 (or the pseudogene TRBV3-2) to TRBJ1-1; 9 nucleotides match TRBD1. This CDR3 contains 14 residues. The germline V gene has CDR1 LGHDT and CDR2 YNNKEL (reference sequence). J lost 4 bases, V lost 2 bases, and 2 bases had no gene match. The CDR3 protein is CASSQLTGGTEAFF. CDR3 sequence (DNA): TGTGCCAGCAGCCAACTGACAGGGGGCACTGAAGCTTTCTTT.

CDR3 loop: CASSPRGGAGAGELFF. The CDR3 nucleotides read TGTGCCAGCAGCCCTAGAGGGGGGGCTGGGGCCGGGGAGCTGTTTTTT. This chain connects TRBV7-2 to TRBJ2-2; D is possibly TRBD2 (7 bases). CDR1 and CDR2 (germline): SGHTA, FQGNSA. This CDR3 is 16 amino acids long. Trimming took off 5 bases at V and 6 bases at J, with 19 bases between the two ends.

The V gene is TRBV12-3 or TRBV12-4, the J gene TRBJ1-1, with D hard to call. CDR3 length: 13 residues. V lost 3 bases and J 8 bases, leaving 13 bases between the germline ends. The CDR3 sequence is CASSFGPRIEAFF. As DNA, the CDR3 is TGTGCCAGCAGTTTTGGGCCAAGGATCGAAGCTTTCTTT.

The V call is TRBV7-6, the J call TRBJ2-7, with 9 positions matching TRBD1. There are 15 residues in the CDR3. The J segment lost 4 bases and the V segment lost 5 bases, leaving 9 bases of the junction unmatched. The V gene's germline CDR1 is SGHVS and CDR2 FNYEAQ. CDR3 amino acids: CASSTGQGVGYEQYF. The CDR3, as DNA: TGTGCCAGCAGCACGGGACAGGGAGTCGGTTACGAGCAGTACTTC.

The J gene is TRBJ1-1, the V gene TRBV10-1; no reliable D call. The V and J ends lost 2 bases and 1 base respectively, with 5 bases between them. The CDR3 has 13 amino acids. Looked up from germline, CDR1 is WNHNN and CDR2 is SYGVQD (reference sequence). The CDR3 protein is CASSEQANTEAFF. DNA of the CDR3: TGCGCCAGCAGTGAGCAAGCGAACACTGAAGCTTTCTTT.

This clone has a handful of counts. The genes are TRBV7-9 and TRBJ1-1; D not certain. The CDR3 runs 15 residues. V dropped 1 base and J dropped 3 bases, with 12 bases sitting between them. Germline V gene sequence: CDR1 SEHNR, CDR2 FQNEAQ (reference sequence). The CDR3 nucleotides are TGTGCCAGCAGCTTAGATCCCCCGGAGGACACTGAAGCTTTCTTT. Its protein is CASSLDPPEDTEAFF.

This chain joins TRBV3-1 (or the pseudogene TRBV3-2) and TRBJ2-5; D remains unclear. V was pared by 1 base and J by 5 bases, with 14 bases between. Germline assignment: CDR1 LGHDT and CDR2 YNNKEL (reference sequence). The CDR3 runs to 15 residues. CDR3: CASSQAQRPRETQYF. CDR3 nucleotides: TGTGCCAGCAGCCAAGCCCAGCGCCCTCGGGAGACCCAGTACTTC.

The chain couples TRBV2 to TRBJ2-1; TRBD2 agrees at 7 bases. The CDR3 spans 15 residues. Germline V gene sequence: CDR1 SNHLY, CDR2 FYNNEI. V was pared by 8 bases and J by 6 bases, with 13 bases of the junction left unmatched. DNA of the CDR3: TGTGCCAGCTCCGCTCCGGGAGGCGGGTTCAATGAGCAGTTCTTC. It codes for CASSAPGGGFNEQFF. The full variable domain, its missing parts supplied by reference TRBV2 and TRBJ2-1, is EPEVTQTPSHQVTQMGQEVILRCVPISNHLYFYWYRQILGQKVEFLVSFYNNEISEKSEIFDDQFSVERPDGSNFTLKIRSTKLEDSAMYFCASSAPGGGFNEQFFGPGTRLTVL.